The entry below gives a single T cell receptor (beta chain) sequence along with its context. Its antigen specificity is not known. A read error may produce the germline difference seen at one junction end. The TCR beta CDR3 regions were amplified from RNA transcripts. A first-round RT-PCR of the TCR CDR3 used the HTBI primer set with the Qiagen OneStep RT-PCR kit. Libraries were constructed in a second round of multiplex PCR, after which size selection and purification were carried out. Sequencing of the libraries was done on an Illumina HiSeq2000 using paired-end 100 bp reads. On the study's bioinformatics: Raw data were processed with SOAPnuke, discarding reads with adapters, uncalled bases, mean Phred below 15, or no exact constant-primer or identifier match. COPE v1.2.5 was used to merge high-quality paired reads, and clonotypes were defined as unique nucleotide sequences. MiTCR v1.1 was used to align clonotypes to the IMGT TRBV, TRBD and TRBJ reference segments. Analysis was restricted to V-J combinations with a frequency above 0.0001, which covered about 99% of repertoires. The TCS score was defined as F50 (clonal expansion) divided by E x V (chaos), with BLOSUM62-based TCRdist calculated between CDR3 peptides within each V-J. Welch's t-statistics and random forest reduced roughly 500 V-J features to about 12, which were used in a naive Bayes classifier (R e1071). TCRdb applied fastp at Q25 and MiXCR to the public reads, then kept only in-frame beta chains. When rows share a CDR3 protein, they turn into one entry using the most common DNA and genes. The V and J calls and clone size come from TCRdb's table, not from the authors' own analysis. Recorded for this sample are fewer than 500,000 distinct CDR3 sequences; approximately 14% of them occurred a single time. The ten largest account for 15% to 20% of the sample.

Including the terminal cysteine and phenylalanine, the CDR3 comprises 13 residues. Just CDR3 DNA is preserved here, 39 bases in frame from base 1. Reading the germline V gene (reference sequence) gives CDR1 DFQATT and CDR2 SNEGSKA. The sample belongs to a study of T cells in Graves' hyperthyroidism and ophthalmopathy (dated by TCRdb to 2018 to 2020). With regard to the full study: Peripheral blood was sampled at the time of initial diagnosis, prior to any treatment. To identify TCR V-J signatures that set the groups apart, the researchers used a discovery cohort of 90 to 100 patients, made up of roughly 40 with Graves' ophthalmopathy and 55 to 65 with stable Graves' hyperthyroidism. An independent validation cohort of about 20 hyperthyroidism patients and approximately 16 patients who later progressed to ophthalmopathy tested prospective prediction of ophthalmopathy. For training and testing, the 100 or so patients in the discovery cohort were randomly divided in a 7:3 ratio. In several Graves' hyperthyroidism patients, the study also compared T-cell repertoires from thyroid tissue with T-cell repertoires from blood. After sampling, hyperthyroidism patients received methimazole starting at 30 mg daily, and ophthalmopathy patients received high-dose intravenous methylprednisolone. According to the paper, TCR Vbeta CDR3 sequencing was carried out on roughly 130 peripheral blood samples, which came from under 50 ophthalmopathy, under 80 hyperthyroidism and around 17 progressor patients.

Moderately to severely active disease, a Clinical Activity Score of at least 3, a NOSPECS grade of at least 4, and a duration under 3 months were present in ophthalmopathy patients. Patients with uncontrolled infections, other autoimmune diseases, pregnancy or lactation were excluded. Diagnoses relied on clinical symptoms, serum thyroxine and TRAb, thyroid ultrasound and orbital computed tomography. Ficoll-Paque density gradient centrifugation was used to isolate PBMCs from around 9.1 ml of fresh peripheral blood. Total RNA was extracted using Trizol reagent, and RNA quality was assessed on an Agilent 2100 Bioanalyzer. The research as a whole found: A 13 V-J signature model separated ophthalmopathy from stable hyperthyroidism, with 87.88% sensitivity and approximately 81% specificity in cross-validation and 80%/75% in testing. Most expanded thyroid clonotypes (frequency above 0.001) were also detected in blood, suggesting blood repertoires may reflect thyroid immune responses. No statistical method was used to fix the sample size in advance, and group allocation was not hidden from the investigators. In validation, progression to ophthalmopathy was predicted by the model with more than 65% sensitivity and roughly 72% specificity, a median of about 6.8 months before onset.

What was sequenced was blood. The chain is encoded by TRBV20-1 joined to TRBJ2-2; the junction holds 7 bases that match TRBD1. This receptor was taken from a woman in her 30s with Graves' ophthalmopathy. The base sequence is TGCAGTGCCAGAGGGGGCAGCACCGGGGAGCTGTTTTTT. Translated, it gives CSARGGSTGELFF.